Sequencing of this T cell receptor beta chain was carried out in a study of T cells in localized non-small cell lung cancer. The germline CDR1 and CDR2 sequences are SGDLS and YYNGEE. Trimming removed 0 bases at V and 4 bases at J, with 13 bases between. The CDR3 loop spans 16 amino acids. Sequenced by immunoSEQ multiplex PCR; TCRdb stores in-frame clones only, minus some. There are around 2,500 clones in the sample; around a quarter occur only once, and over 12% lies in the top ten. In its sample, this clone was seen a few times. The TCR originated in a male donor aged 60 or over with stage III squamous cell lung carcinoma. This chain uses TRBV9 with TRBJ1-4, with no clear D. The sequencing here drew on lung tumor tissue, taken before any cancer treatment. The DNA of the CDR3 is TGTGCCAGCAGCGTAGGGCCAGGCCCCAATAATGAAAAACTGTTTTTT. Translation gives CASSVGPGPNNEKLFF. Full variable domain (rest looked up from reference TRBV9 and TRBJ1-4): DSGVTQTPKHLITATGQRVTLRCSPRSGDLSVYWYQQSLDQGLQFLIQYYNGEERAKGNILERFSAQQFPDLHSELNLSSLELGDSALYFCASSVGPGPNNEKLFFGSGTQLSVL.